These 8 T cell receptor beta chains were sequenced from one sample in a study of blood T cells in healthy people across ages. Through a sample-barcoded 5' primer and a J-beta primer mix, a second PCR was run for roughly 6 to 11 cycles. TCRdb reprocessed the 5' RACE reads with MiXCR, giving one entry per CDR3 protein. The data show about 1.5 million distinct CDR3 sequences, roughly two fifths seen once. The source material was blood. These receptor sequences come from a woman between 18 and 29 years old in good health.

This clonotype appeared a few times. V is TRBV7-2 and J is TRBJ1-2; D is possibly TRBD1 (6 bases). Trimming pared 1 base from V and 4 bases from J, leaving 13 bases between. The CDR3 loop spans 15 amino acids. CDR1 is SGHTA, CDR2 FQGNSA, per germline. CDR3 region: CASSLDRARGYGYTF. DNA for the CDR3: TGTGCCAGCAGCTTAGACAGGGCCAGAGGCTATGGCTACACCTTC.

The CDR3 DNA is TGCGCCAGCAGCTTCCCGGGACAACTAGGGGCTTTCTTT. This codes for CASSFPGQLGAFF. The chain employs TRBV5-1 and TRBJ1-1; a weak D match, TRBD1 (6 bases). The germline V gene encodes CDR1 SGHRS and CDR2 YFSETQ. The CDR3 extends over 13 amino acids. With 2 bases removed from V and 11 bases from J, the gap between germline ends came to 16 bases.

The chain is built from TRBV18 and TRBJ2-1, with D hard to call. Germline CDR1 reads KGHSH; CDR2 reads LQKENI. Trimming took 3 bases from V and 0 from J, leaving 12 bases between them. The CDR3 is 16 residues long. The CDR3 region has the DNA TGTGCCAGCTCACCCCTTGGTACAGACTCCTACAATGAGCAGTTCTTC. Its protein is CASSPLGTDSYNEQFF.

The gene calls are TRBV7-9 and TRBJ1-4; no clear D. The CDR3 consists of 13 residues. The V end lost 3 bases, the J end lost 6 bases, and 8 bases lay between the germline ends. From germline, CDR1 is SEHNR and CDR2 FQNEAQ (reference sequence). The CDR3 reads CASSFSNDEKLFF. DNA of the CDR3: TGTGCCAGCAGCTTTTCAAACGATGAAAAACTGTTTTTT.

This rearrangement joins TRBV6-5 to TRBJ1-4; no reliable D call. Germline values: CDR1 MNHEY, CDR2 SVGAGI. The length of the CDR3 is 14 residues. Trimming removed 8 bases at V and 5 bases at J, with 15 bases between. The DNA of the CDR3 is TGTGCCAGCGGGTTGACGGGAGGGAATGAAAAACTGTTTTTT. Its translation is CASGLTGGNEKLFF.

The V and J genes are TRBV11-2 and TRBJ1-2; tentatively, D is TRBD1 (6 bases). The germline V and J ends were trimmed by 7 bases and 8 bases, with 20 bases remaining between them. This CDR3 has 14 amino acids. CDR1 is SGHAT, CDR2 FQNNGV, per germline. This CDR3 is CASTPGDFTIGYTF. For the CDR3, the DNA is TGTGCCAGCACACCAGGGGATTTTACTATCGGCTACACCTTC.

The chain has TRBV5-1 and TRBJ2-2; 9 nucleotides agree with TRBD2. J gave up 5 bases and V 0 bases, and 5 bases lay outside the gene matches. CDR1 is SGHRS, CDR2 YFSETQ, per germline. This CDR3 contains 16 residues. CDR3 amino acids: CASSLDRGGDTGELFF. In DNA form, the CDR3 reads TGCGCCAGCAGCTTGGATCGCGGGGGGGATACCGGGGAGCTGTTTTTT.

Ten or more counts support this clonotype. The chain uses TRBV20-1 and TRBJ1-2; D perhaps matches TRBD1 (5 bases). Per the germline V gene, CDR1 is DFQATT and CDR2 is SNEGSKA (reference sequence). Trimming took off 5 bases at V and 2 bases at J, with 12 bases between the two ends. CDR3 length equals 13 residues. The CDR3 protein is CSARQWGNYGYTF. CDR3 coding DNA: TGCAGTGCTCGACAGTGGGGGAACTATGGCTACACCTTC.